Detailed here is one T cell receptor (beta chain). Researchers isolated at least 6 million PBMCs per sample. With a J-beta primer mix and a sample-barcoded 5' primer, a second PCR ran about 7 to 12 cycles. The template-switch adaptor was a 5' adaptor with 12 random nucleotides. It tagged each cDNA molecule. TCRdb fed the 5' RACE reads into MiXCR, producing one record per CDR3 protein. The sample consists of some 1.6 million distinct CDR3 sequences, around 36% of them appearing once. The CDR3 runs 14 residues. V lost 2 bases to trimming and J lost 7 bases, with 15 bases between them. From germline, CDR1 is SGHRS and CDR2 YFSETQ. These data originate in a study of blood T cells in healthy people across ages.

Sequenced input: blood. The chain links TRBV5-1 to TRBJ1-2; D is undetermined. The sequence came from a woman in her twenties or thirties in good health. Here the CDR3 reads CASSLGSSVTGYTF. The CDR3 DNA sequence: TGCGCCAGCAGCTTAGGGTCGAGCGTTACTGGCTACACCTTC.